This TCR beta chain came from a study of T cell responses to AZD1222 COVID-19 vaccine. Details on this clone: Its antigen is as yet unknown.

V lost 0 bases and J 8 bases, leaving 9 bases between the germline ends. This CDR3 region has 14 residues. Germline V CDR1 and CDR2: SGDLS, YYNGEE. Overall study findings and caveats: Variant regions that are unmutated are reportedly the target of nearly half of spike-specific TCRs. The repertoires were collected only after the peak T cell response.

Pooling of second doses given at about 4 or about 12 weeks was done. Assay: immunoSEQ multiplex PCR; the TCRdb copy retains only in-frame clones and omits some. This table holds around 44,000 clones, around 86% found once. This TCR was sampled from an adult who received the AZD1222 COVID-19 vaccine. V usage is TRBV9 and J usage is TRBJ1-6; no definite D call. The sequencing used peripheral blood, collected 28 days after the second AZD1222 dose. The CDR3 DNA reads TGTGCCAGCAGCGTAGGCAGCTTCGATTCACCCCTCCACTTT. As protein: CASSVGSFDSPLHF.